The clone carrying this T cell receptor beta chain was found once. This sample was included in a study of blood T cell repertoires in COVID-19. Study details: PBMCs, B-cell-depleted T cells, or T cells provided the cDNA or gDNA that made up the material.

Patients from Seattle were sampled longitudinally, starting during active infection. Original data processing: The assay estimated nucleated cells by amplifying reference gene primers. Clones were read by immunoSEQ multiplex PCR, and TCRdb kept only the in-frame ones, dropping some. V, J and clone size are those of that table, while D and trimming were read from the DNA. Found here are 60,000 or so clones, roughly 88% of them singletons; the top ten hold roughly 10%. This CDR3 region has 14 residues. CDR1 is PRHDT, CDR2 FYEKMQ, per germline (reference sequence). V lost 4 bases to trimming and J lost 2 bases, with 11 bases between them.

This receptor was taken from a man aged 30 to 39 with COVID-19, enrolled during active disease. Sequenced input: peripheral blood. V gene TRBV13 combines with J gene TRBJ1-2, with D unresolved. The chain's CDR3 is CASSYRRANYGYTF. The CDR3 bases are TGTGCCAGCAGCTACCGGCGGGCCAACTATGGCTACACCTTC.